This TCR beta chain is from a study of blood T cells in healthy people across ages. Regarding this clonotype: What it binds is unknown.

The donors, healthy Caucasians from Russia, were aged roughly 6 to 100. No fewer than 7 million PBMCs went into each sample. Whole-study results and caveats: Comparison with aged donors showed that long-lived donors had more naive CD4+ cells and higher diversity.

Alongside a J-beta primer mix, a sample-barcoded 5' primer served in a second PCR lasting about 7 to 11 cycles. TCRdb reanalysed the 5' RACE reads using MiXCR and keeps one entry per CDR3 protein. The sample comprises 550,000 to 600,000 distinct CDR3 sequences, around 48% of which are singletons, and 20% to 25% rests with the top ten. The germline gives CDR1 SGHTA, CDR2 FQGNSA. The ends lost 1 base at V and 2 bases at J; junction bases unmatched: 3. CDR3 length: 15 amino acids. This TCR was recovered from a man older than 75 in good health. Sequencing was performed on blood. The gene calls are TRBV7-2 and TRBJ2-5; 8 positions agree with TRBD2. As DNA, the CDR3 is TGTGCCAGCAGCTTAGTAGCGGGAAGACAAGAGACCCAGTACTTC. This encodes CASSLVAGRQETQYF.